This is a list of T cell receptor beta chains from one sample in a study of human T cells and chemical hapten exposure. TCRdb processed the RACE reads anew with MiXCR; each CDR3 protein has one entry. The table lists approximately 44,000 distinct CDR3 sequences, 4.4% of them singletons. Source material: whole blood. The receptors shown here come from a human donor in good health. Some clones in this sample may be carry-over from other donors' samples. CDR3s include the opening cysteine and the closing phenylalanine or tryptophan. D genes are given only for firm matches. Clone size appears in some rows only: once, few, many, or a class for an expanded clone.

many | - | 14 | TRBJ1-2 | TRBV2 | TGTGCCAGCTTGACCGGGGGACTGCACTATGGCTACACCTTC | CASLTGGLHYGYTF
few | - | 14 | TRBJ1-1 | TRBV7-8 | TGTGCCAGCAGCTTAGTGCCCCCGAACACTGAAGCTTTCTTT | CASSLVPPNTEAFF
few | TRBD2 | 18 | TRBJ2-1 | TRBV27 | TGTGCCAGCAGTTTTGCCTCCCGAACTAGCGGGACCTACAATGAGCAGTTCTTC | CASSFASRTSGTYNEQFF
- | - | 14 | TRBJ2-3 | TRBV12-3/TRBV12-4 | TGTGCCAGCGTCAAAGGGGGGGACACAGATACGCAGTATTTT | CASVKGGDTDTQYF
many | - | 16 | TRBJ1-4 | TRBV7-9 | TGTGCCAGCAGCCAAGGGGCGGGGCCGGGGAATGAAAAACTGTTTTTT | CASSQGAGPGNEKLFF
- | TRBD1 | 15 | TRBJ1-4 | TRBV4-2 | TGTGCCAGCAGCCCGAAACAGGGGCCGAGTGAAAAACTGTTTTTT | CASSPKQGPSEKLFF
- | - | 15 | TRBJ2-3 | TRBV15 | TGTGCCACCAGCAGAGGCAGGCTAGCGACAGATACGCAGTATTTT | CATSRGRLATDTQYF
many | - | 14 | TRBJ2-2 | TRBV4-1 | TGCGCCAGCAGCCAAGATCAGGGGACCGGGGAGCTGTTTTTT | CASSQDQGTGELFF
few | - | 14 | TRBJ1-5 | TRBV9 | TGTGCCAGCAACCTGGTTCAGGTAGATCAGCCCCAGCATTTT | CASNLVQVDQPQHF
many | - | 11 | TRBJ1-2 | TRBV27 | TGTGCCAGCATCTCCGGGGGTGGCTACACCTTC | CASISGGGYTF
many | - | 17 | TRBJ1-2 | TRBV28 | TGTGCCAGCAGTTCCCTACTCGACAGCCGATCTAACTATGGCTACACCTTC | CASSSLLDSRSNYGYTF
many | TRBD2 | 18 | TRBJ2-1 | TRBV2 | TGTGCCAGCAGACGTTTGGGACTAGCGGGAGTCCCCTACAATGAGCAGTTCTTC | CASRRLGLAGVPYNEQFF
- | TRBD2 | 17 | TRBJ2-1 | TRBV20-1 | TGCAGTGCCCCAAGTCGACTAGCGGGAGTTTGGGCTAATGAGCAGTTCTTC | CSAPSRLAGVWANEQFF
many | - | 16 | TRBJ2-7 | TRBV10-3 | TGTGCCATCAGGGAGGGGGGTGGACCAACATTGGGCGAGCAGTACTTC | CAIREGGGPTLGEQYF
many | - | 15 | TRBJ2-1 | TRBV4-2 | TGTGCCAGCAGCCCTAACACGGGAGAAGCGAGCGAGCAGTTCTTC | CASSPNTGEASEQFF
many | - | 16 | TRBJ2-4 | TRBV12-3/TRBV12-4 | TGTGCCAGCACCGACCCCCCGACGAGAGCCAAAAACATTCAGTACTTC | CASTDPPTRAKNIQYF
many | TRBD2 | 13 | TRBJ2-3 | TRBV12-3/TRBV12-4 | TGTGCCAGCTCTAGCGGGAACCCAGATACGCAGTATTTT | CASSSGNPDTQYF
many | - | 12 | TRBJ2-7 | TRBV13 | TGTGCCAGCAGCTCGGCTGGGGTCGAGCAGTACTTC | CASSSAGVEQYF
few | - | 14 | TRBJ2-5 | TRBV7-2 | TGTGCCAGCAGCTTAGGTCAGGCAAAAGAGACCCAGTACTTC | CASSLGQAKETQYF
many | - | 12 | TRBJ1-5 | TRBV29-1 | TGCAGCGTACGAAAGGGAAATCAGCCCCAGCATTTT | CSVRKGNQPQHF
- | TRBD1 | 16 | TRBJ2-4 | TRBV27 | TGTGCCAGCAGTTTATCGGCTCCAGGGGGTGGAAACATTCAGTACTTC | CASSLSAPGGGNIQYF
many | TRBD2 | 17 | TRBJ2-2 | TRBV5-1 | TGCGCCAGCAGCTTGGGAACTAGCGGGACGTCGACCGGGGAGCTGTTTTTT | CASSLGTSGTSTGELFF
many | TRBD2 | 16 | TRBJ2-7 | TRBV6-1 | TGTGCCAGCAGTGAAAGATGGGCGGGAGAAGGCCACGAGCAGTACTTC | CASSERWAGEGHEQYF
many | - | 14 | TRBJ1-1 | TRBV29-1 | TGCAGCGTTCTACCTCTGGCGGGAAGAGCTGAAGCTTTCTTT | CSVLPLAGRAEAFF
many | - | 13 | TRBJ2-7 | TRBV27 | TGTGCCAGCGGACGGGAAGAACTATACGAGCAGTACTTC | CASGREELYEQYF
many | - | 14 | TRBJ1-2 | TRBV7-9 | TGTGCCAGCAGCCGTTCGACAGGAGTCTATGGCTACACCTTC | CASSRSTGVYGYTF
many | - | 13 | TRBJ2-1 | TRBV12-3/TRBV12-4 | TGTGCCAGCAGTACACAGGGTTACAATGAGCAGTTCTTC | CASSTQGYNEQFF
few | - | 15 | TRBJ1-2 | TRBV3-1 | TGTGCCAGCAGCCAAGGAGATCGGGTCACGGATGGCTACACCTTC | CASSQGDRVTDGYTF
- | TRBD1 | 17 | TRBJ2-5 | TRBV29-1 | TGCAGCGTTGAAGCGTTCGACAGGGGGCCTTGGCAAGAGACCCAGTACTTC | CSVEAFDRGPWQETQYF